Each of the 32 T cell receptor beta chains below was sequenced from the same sample in a study of molecular identifiers for immune sequencing clone quantification. TCRdb recomputed calls from the PCR reads with MiXCR, one row per CDR3 protein. The sample consists of about 640,000 distinct CDR3 sequences, approximately 20% of them appearing once. Input material: naive CD8+ T cells from blood, with Jurkat cell RNA spiked in. Subset meaning: FACS-sorted CD8+CD4-CCR7+CD45RA+ naive T cells. The source of these receptors is a human donor in good health. Some libraries in this study had Jurkat cell RNA spiked in.

Ten or more counts support this clonotype. This chain connects TRBV7-9 to TRBJ2-7; 7 positions match TRBD2. This CDR3 has 15 residues. Germline lookup yields CDR1 SEHNR and CDR2 FQNEAQ (reference sequence). Trimming removed 4 bases from V and 1 base from J; junction bases left unmatched: 7. The CDR3 sequence: CASSSSSGPSYEQYF. CDR3 bases: TGTGCCAGCAGCTCATCTAGCGGCCCTTCCTACGAGCAGTACTTC.

The chain links TRBV7-9 to TRBJ2-7, with D tentatively TRBD1 (6 bases). This CDR3 spans 12 amino acids. The V gene's germline CDR1 is SEHNR and CDR2 FQNEAQ (reference sequence). V lost 5 bases to trimming and J lost 3 bases, with 8 bases between them. DNA of the CDR3: TGTGCCAGCAGCAACAGGGTCTACGAGCAGTACTTC. Amino acid sequence: CASSNRVYEQYF.

As concerns this clonotype: One junction end does not reproduce the germline sequence, and a read error may be involved. The CDR3 region is CASSFLQGREGIF. The CDR3 region has the DNA TGTGCCAGCAGTTTCCTCCAGGGGCGGGAGGGTATCTTC. The V call is TRBV28, the J call TRBJ2-1; 9 positions match TRBD2. There are 13 residues in the CDR3. The germline V gene encodes CDR1 MDHEN and CDR2 SYDVKM. Complete variable domain (other parts from reference TRBV28 and TRBJ2-1): DVKVTQSSRYLVKRTGEKVFLECVQDMDHENMFWYRQDPGLGLRLIYFSYDVKMKEKGDIPEGYSVSREKKERFSLILESASTNQTSMYLCASSFLQGREGIFGPGTRLTVL.

This clonotype has a count of ten or more. The CDR3: CASSPSGLSDTEAFF. For the CDR3, the DNA is TGTGCCAGCAGCCCCAGCGGGTTATCAGACACTGAAGCTTTCTTT. The chain has TRBV7-9 and TRBJ1-1; no definite D call. The V end was cut by 5 bases, the J end by 3 bases, with 16 bases between. The CDR3 has 15 residues. CDR1 is SEHNR and CDR2 is FQNEAQ in the germline V gene (reference sequence).

This clonotype was found many times. The chain links TRBV7-2 to TRBJ2-3, with a possible D match to TRBD2 (5 bases). Trimming stripped 1 base from V and 0 bases from J, with 17 bases between. Looked up from germline, CDR1 is SGHTA and CDR2 is FQGNSA. This CDR3 has 18 amino acids. CDR3 loop: CASSLGTVGGRSTDTQYF. The CDR3 nucleotides are TGTGCCAGCAGCTTAGGTACGGTCGGCGGGCGCAGCACAGATACGCAGTATTTT. The whole variable domain, filled in from reference TRBV7-2 and TRBJ2-3, reads GAGVSQSPSNKVTEKGKDVELRCDPISGHTALYWYRQSLGQGLEFLIYFQGNSAPDKSGLPSDRFSAERTGGSVSTLTIQRTQQEDSAVYLCASSLGTVGGRSTDTQYFGPGTRLTVL.

This clonotype was detected a few times. This chain links TRBV27 with TRBJ2-5; 8 bases are shared with TRBD2. The CDR3 sequence is 16 residues long. CDR1 is MNHEY, CDR2 SMNVEV, per germline (reference sequence). With V trimmed by 3 bases and J by 0 bases, 6 bases remained unmatched. The CDR3 DNA reads TGTGCCAGCAGTTTTCGTGGACTAGCCGACCAAGAGACCCAGTACTTC. This encodes CASSFRGLADQETQYF.

Note on this clonotype: A much larger clone differs from this one at a single base, so this may be a read error. This CDR3 fails to terminate in the conserved phenylalanine or tryptophan, so it likely reflects a read error. The V call is TRBV11-2, the J call TRBJ1-6; possible D gene TRBD1, 5 bases. CDR1 and CDR2 from the germline V gene are SGHAT and FQNNGV. The CDR3 totals 16 residues. Trimming removed 3 bases at V and 0 bases at J, with 9 bases between. This chain's CDR3 is CASSLGPSSYNSPLHL. The CDR3 DNA is TGTGCCAGCAGCTTGGGACCGAGCTCCTATAATTCACCCCTCCACCTT.

The chain uses TRBV7-9 and TRBJ2-1, with 9 positions matching TRBD2. CDR3 length equals 15 residues. In germline, CDR1 is SEHNR, CDR2 FQNEAQ (reference sequence). After removal of 3 bases from V and 2 bases from J, the junction contained 2 bases not matched to a gene. CDR3 nucleotide sequence: TGTGCCAGCAGCTTTGCGGGAGGGACCTACAATGAGCAGTTCTTC. This translates into CASSFAGGTYNEQFF.

About this clonotype: A clone one base away is much larger, so this may be a read error. Given the absence of the conserved phenylalanine or tryptophan at the CDR3 end, a read error is likely. The chain is built from TRBV19 and TRBJ2-7; weak D call: TRBD1 (6 bases). The CDR3 is made up of 13 amino acids. Deletions cut 3 bases from V and 7 bases from J, with 13 bases between. Looked up from germline, CDR1 is LNHDA and CDR2 is SQIVND (reference sequence). The CDR3 is CASSIRGHMEQYL. The CDR3 region has the DNA TGTGCCAGTAGTATCCGGGGACATATGGAGCAGTACCTC.

The table lists this clonotype with a few counts. The junction shows a germline mismatch at one end, possibly a read error. CDR3 sequence: CASSLRGGRNGQFF. The CDR3 DNA reads TGCGCCAGCAGCTTGCGGGGAGGGCGCAATGGGCAGTTCTTC. The rearrangement links TRBV5-1 to TRBJ2-1, with 7 bases aligning to TRBD2. This CDR3 is 14 amino acids long. CDR1 is SGHRS, CDR2 YFSETQ, per germline.

A word on this clonotype: A single base separates this from a much larger clone, so it may be a read error. The chain uses TRBV20-1 and TRBJ1-1; 9 nucleotides match TRBD1. The V and J ends lost 5 bases and 4 bases, in that order; junction bases with no gene match: 11. The germline V gene has CDR1 DFQATT and CDR2 SNEGSKA (reference sequence). This CDR3 region has 15 residues. The DNA of the CDR3 is TGCAGTGCTTACGGGACAGGGAAGGGGGGCACTGAAGCTTTCTTT. It specifies CSAYGTGKGGTEAFF.

Only a few counts were recorded for this clonotype. The chain recombines TRBV19 with TRBJ1-5, with 8 positions matching TRBD1. Trimming at V came to 7 bases and at J to 7 bases, leaving 12 bases not matched to a gene. Germline V lookup: CDR1 LNHDA, CDR2 SQIVND (reference sequence). The CDR3 contains 15 residues. DNA of the CDR3: TGTGCCAGTAATCCGGGGACAGGAGAAGGGCAGCCCCAGCATTTT. Residues: CASNPGTGEGQPQHF.

This clonotype was detected many times. V gene TRBV27 combines with J gene TRBJ2-3; D perhaps matches TRBD2 (7 bases). The V gene's germline CDR1 is MNHEY and CDR2 SMNVEV (reference sequence). The CDR3 length is 16 residues. V was clipped by 3 bases and J by 1 base, with 14 bases between them. In nucleotides, the CDR3 is TGTGCCAGCAGTTTGTTGGGGGCGGGGGGCACAGATACGCAGTATTTT. It encodes CASSLLGAGGTDTQYF.

This clonotype occurred once. The V call is TRBV20-1, the J call TRBJ2-5; D possibly corresponds to TRBD1 (5 bases). The germline V and J ends were trimmed by 0 bases and 0 bases, with 14 bases remaining between them. The CDR3 spans 16 residues. CDR1 DFQATT and CDR2 SNEGSKA come from the germline V gene (reference sequence). DNA of the CDR3: TGCAGTGCTAGAGATGGGGCCGGCAGCAACCAAGAGACCCAGTACTTC. Residues: CSARDGAGSNQETQYF.

Details on this clonotype: At one boundary the junction diverges from the germline segment, which might be a read error. The chain links TRBV11-3 to TRBJ2-1; D not certain. The germline CDR1 and CDR2 sequences are SGHNT and YENEEA. The CDR3 runs to 15 residues. The CDR3: CASSLGPSSYNERFF. The CDR3 bases are TGTGCCAGCAGCTTAGGTCCCTCTTCCTACAATGAGCGGTTCTTC.

This clonotype was recorded many times. The rearrangement links TRBV7-2 to TRBJ1-4; 9 bases map to TRBD1. The CDR3 sequence is 14 residues long. Germline lookup yields CDR1 SGHTA and CDR2 FQGNSA. V dropped 5 bases and J dropped 5; count of bases not matched to a gene: 3. CDR3 sequence: CASSSGTGNEKLFF. As DNA, the CDR3 is TGTGCCAGCAGCAGTGGGACAGGGAATGAAAAACTGTTTTTT. The variable domain in full, completed from reference TRBV7-2 and TRBJ1-4, reads GAGVSQSPSNKVTEKGKDVELRCDPISGHTALYWYRQSLGQGLEFLIYFQGNSAPDKSGLPSDRFSAERTGGSVSTLTIQRTQQEDSAVYLCASSSGTGNEKLFFGSGTQLSVL.

This clonotype was seen many times. The chain links TRBV5-1 to TRBJ2-4; D possibly matches TRBD1 or TRBD2 (5 bases each). V dropped 5 bases and J dropped 0 bases, with 15 bases sitting between them. Germline CDR1 and CDR2: SGHRS and YFSETQ. The CDR3 extends over 16 amino acids. The CDR3 bases are TGCGCCAGCAGTCCGACAGTAAGCGGAGCCAAAAACATTCAGTACTTC. This gives the protein CASSPTVSGAKNIQYF.

Only a few counts were recorded for this clonotype. The V gene is TRBV5-5, the J gene TRBJ2-2; 11 bases fit TRBD2. The CDR3 runs 16 residues. The V gene end was trimmed by 2 bases and the J gene end by 7 bases; junction bases not matched to a gene: 7. Germline lookup yields CDR1 SGHKS and CDR2 YYEKEE (reference sequence). The CDR3 loop reads CASSLLAGDLGGELFF. The DNA for the CDR3 is TGTGCCAGCAGCTTACTAGCGGGAGACCTAGGCGGGGAGCTGTTTTTT.

A remark on this clonotype: A much larger clone lies a single base off, so this may be a read error. The chain joins TRBV25-1 to TRBJ2-1; TRBD1 matches at 7 bases. CDR3 length equals 14 residues. Germline assignment: CDR1 MGHDK and CDR2 SYGVNS. The trim removed 1 base at V and 12 bases at J, leaving 9 bases unmatched. The CDR3, as DNA: TGTGCCAGCAGTGAATGGGAAGGGGGCGATGTGCAGTTCTTC. This codes for CASSEWEGGDVQFF. Drawing the rest from reference TRBV25-1 and TRBJ2-1, the complete variable domain is EADIYQTPRYLVIGTGKKITLECSQTMGHDKMYWYQQDPGMELHLIHYSYGVNSTEKGDLSSESTVSRIRTEHFPLTLESARPSHTSQYLCASSEWEGGDVQFFGPGTRLTVL.

V is TRBV30 and J is TRBJ2-7; D remains ambiguous. The germline V gene has CDR1 GTSNPN and CDR2 SVGIG (reference sequence). V lost 0 bases, J lost 0 bases, and 9 bases lay in between. The CDR3 is made up of 14 amino acids. CDR3 in amino acids: CAWSVQDYSYEQYF. In DNA, the CDR3 is TGTGCCTGGAGTGTACAAGATTACTCCTACGAGCAGTACTTC.

This clonotype was seen repeatedly, ten times or more. V gene TRBV20-1 combines with J gene TRBJ2-7; D unclear. CDR3 length: 12 amino acids. CDR1 DFQATT and CDR2 SNEGSKA come from the germline V gene (reference sequence). Between the trimmed V and J ends, which lost 4 bases and 11 bases, there was a span of 18 bases. In DNA, the CDR3 is TGCAGTGCTAAATTTGCGGACCCGACGGAGTACTTC. This translates into CSAKFADPTEYF.

A few counts support this clonotype. The CDR3 nucleotides read TGCGCCAGCAGCGGCACCGACAGGGTTAATTCACCCCTCCACTTT. Residues: CASSGTDRVNSPLHF. The chain employs TRBV5-1 and TRBJ1-6; 7 bases agree with TRBD1. The CDR3 is 15 amino acids. Per the germline V gene, CDR1 is SGHRS and CDR2 is YFSETQ. V dropped 4 bases and J dropped 6; count of bases not matched to a gene: 7.

This clonotype appeared many times. The CDR3 protein is CSVPLTSESSYNEQFF. CDR3 sequence (DNA): TGCAGCGTACCCCTGACTAGCGAAAGCTCCTACAATGAGCAGTTCTTC. The chain couples TRBV29-1 to TRBJ2-1; 8 bases are shared with TRBD2. Unmatched junction bases numbered 10, after V lost 6 bases and J lost 0 bases. Germline V gene sequence: CDR1 SQVTM, CDR2 ANQGSEA. The CDR3 consists of 16 residues.

This clonotype came up a few times. The chain couples TRBV4-1 to TRBJ2-2; the D gene is possibly TRBD2 (6 bases). Trimming took 1 base from V and 3 from J, leaving 12 bases between them. Germline V gene sequence: CDR1 MGHRA, CDR2 YSYEKL. The CDR3 loop spans 16 amino acids. This CDR3 is CASSQVGRDYTGELFF. CDR3 DNA sequence: TGCGCCAGCAGCCAAGTCGGAAGGGACTACACCGGGGAGCTGTTTTTT.

Only a few counts were recorded for this clonotype. The V gene is TRBV27, the J gene TRBJ2-2; D remains unclear. The V end lost 5 bases, the J end lost 0 bases, and 7 bases lay between the germline ends. Germline V gives CDR1 MNHEY, CDR2 SMNVEV (reference sequence). The CDR3 has 14 residues. CDR3 residues: CASSMDANTGELFF. For the CDR3, the DNA is TGTGCCAGCAGTATGGACGCGAACACCGGGGAGCTGTTTTTT.

Note on this clonotype: A much larger clone lies one base from this, so it may be a read error. The chain carries TRBV2 and TRBJ2-5, with 8 bases that match TRBD1. Germline assignment: CDR1 SNHLY and CDR2 FYNNEI. Trimming at V came to 1 base and at J to 1 base, leaving 2 bases not matched to a gene. The CDR3 runs 15 residues. In DNA, the CDR3 is TGTGCCAGCAGTGAAGGGGACAGGTGCCAAGAGACCCAGTACTTC. This encodes CASSEGDRCQETQYF.

As concerns this clonotype: One end of the junction does not line up with germline, which may come from a read error. This rearrangement joins TRBV7-9 to TRBJ2-3; D possibly matches TRBD1 or TRBD2 (5 bases each). This CDR3 contains 17 residues. Germline V gene data show CDR1 as SEHNR and CDR2 as FQNEAQ (reference sequence). The CDR3 region is CTSSSLLGAAQLDTQYF. The DNA of the CDR3 is TGTACCAGCAGCTCCCTCCTCGGGGCCGCACAATTAGATACGCAGTATTTT.

V and J are TRBV12-5 and TRBJ2-5, with D tentatively TRBD1 (5 bases). The CDR3 spans 16 residues. Deletions cut 2 bases from V and 2 bases from J, with 15 bases between. The germline V gene has CDR1 LGHNT and CDR2 FRNRAP. CDR3 nucleotide sequence: TGTGCTAGTGGTTTGTCCCCTAGTTCAGGGCAAGAGACCCAGTACTTC. This encodes CASGLSPSSGQETQYF.

This clonotype was counted at least ten times. The chain carries TRBV29-1 and TRBJ1-1; a weak D match, TRBD1 (5 bases). CDR1 and CDR2 (germline): SQVTM, ANQGSEA. Between the trimmed V and J ends, which lost 4 bases and 4 bases, there was a span of 7 bases. There are 11 residues in the CDR3. The CDR3 is CSVVGGTEAFF. In DNA, the CDR3 is TGCAGCGTTGTCGGGGGCACTGAAGCTTTCTTT.

Remarks on this clonotype: Since a much larger clone is just one base distant, this may be a read error. This chain joins TRBV7-9 and TRBJ1-1; D possibly corresponds to TRBD1 (5 bases). The CDR3 contains 13 residues. Germline CDR1 SEHNR, CDR2 FQNEAQ (reference sequence). The ends were cut back, 8 bases at V and 7 bases at J, with 17 bases in the middle. The CDR3: CASGSGHSSEAFF. The CDR3 bases are TGTGCCAGCGGCTCCGGACATTCAAGTGAAGCTTTCTTT. The whole variable domain, remainder taken from reference TRBV7-9 and TRBJ1-1, is DTGVSQNPRHKITKRGQNVTFRCDPISEHNRLYWYRQTLGQGPEFLTYFQNEAQLEKSRLLSDRFSAERPKGSFSTLEIQRTEQGDSAMYLCASGSGHSSEAFFGQGTRLTVV.

This clonotype was recorded many times. The chain carries TRBV24-1 and TRBJ2-3, with 12 bases aligning to TRBD2. The CDR3 totals 17 residues. V lost 1 base to trimming and J lost 5 bases; unmatched junction nucleotides: 6. Germline V lookup: CDR1 KGHDR, CDR2 SFDVKD. Here the CDR3 reads CATSDFKLAGGRDTQYF. The CDR3 DNA reads as TGTGCCACCAGTGATTTCAAGCTAGCGGGAGGGAGAGATACGCAGTATTTT.

In this sample, this clonotype turned up many times. The CDR3 region is CASSPVGQRSYNEQFF. The CDR3 coding sequence is TGCGCCAGCAGCCCCGTCGGCCAGCGGAGTTACAATGAGCAGTTCTTC. This sequence joins TRBV4-3 and TRBJ2-1, with D possibly matching TRBD2 (5 bases). Germline lookup yields CDR1 LGHNA and CDR2 YSLEER. The CDR3 covers 16 residues. V gave up 4 bases and J gave up 4 bases, with 17 bases separating them.